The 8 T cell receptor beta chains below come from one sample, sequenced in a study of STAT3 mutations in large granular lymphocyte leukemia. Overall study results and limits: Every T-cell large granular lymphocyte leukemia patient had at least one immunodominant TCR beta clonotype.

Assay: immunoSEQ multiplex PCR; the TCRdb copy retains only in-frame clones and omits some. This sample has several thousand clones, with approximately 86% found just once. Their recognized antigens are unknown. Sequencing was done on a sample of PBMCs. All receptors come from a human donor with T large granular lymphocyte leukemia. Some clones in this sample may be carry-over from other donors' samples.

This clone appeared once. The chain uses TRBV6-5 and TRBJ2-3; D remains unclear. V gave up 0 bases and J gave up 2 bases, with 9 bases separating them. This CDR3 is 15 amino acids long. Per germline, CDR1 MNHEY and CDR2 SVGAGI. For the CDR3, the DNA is TGTGCCAGCAGTTACTCAGTCCCGACCACAGATACGCAGTATTTT. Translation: CASSYSVPTTDTQYF.

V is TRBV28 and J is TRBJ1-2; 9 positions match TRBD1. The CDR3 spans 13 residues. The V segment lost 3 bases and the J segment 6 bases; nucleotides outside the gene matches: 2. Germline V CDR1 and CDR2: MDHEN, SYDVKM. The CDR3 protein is CASSFGDRDGYTF. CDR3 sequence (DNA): TGTGCCAGCAGTTTCGGGGACAGGGATGGCTACACCTTC.

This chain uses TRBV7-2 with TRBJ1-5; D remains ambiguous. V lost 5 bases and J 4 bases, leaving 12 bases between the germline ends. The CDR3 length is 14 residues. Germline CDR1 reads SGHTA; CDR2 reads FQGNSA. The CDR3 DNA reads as TGTGCCAGCAGCCTTAGGGCAGCAAATCAGCCCCAGCATTTT. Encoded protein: CASSLRAANQPQHF.

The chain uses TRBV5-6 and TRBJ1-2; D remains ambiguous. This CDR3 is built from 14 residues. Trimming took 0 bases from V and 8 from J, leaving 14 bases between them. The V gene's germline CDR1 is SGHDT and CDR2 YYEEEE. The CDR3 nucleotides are TGTGCCAGCAGCTTGGGGGCCTCCTGGAGAGGCTACACCTTC. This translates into CASSLGASWRGYTF.

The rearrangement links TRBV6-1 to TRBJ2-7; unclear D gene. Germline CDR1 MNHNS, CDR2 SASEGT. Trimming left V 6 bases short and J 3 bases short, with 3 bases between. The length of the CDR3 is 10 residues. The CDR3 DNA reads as TGTGCCAGCAGGGACTACGAGCAGTACGTC. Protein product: CASRDYEQYV.

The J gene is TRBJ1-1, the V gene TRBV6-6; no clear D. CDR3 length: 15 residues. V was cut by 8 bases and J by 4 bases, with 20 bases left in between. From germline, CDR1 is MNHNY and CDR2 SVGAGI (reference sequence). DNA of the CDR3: TGTGCCAGCGTGGGATCCGGGCCGGGCGGCACTGAAGCTTTCTTT. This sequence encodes CASVGSGPGGTEAFF.

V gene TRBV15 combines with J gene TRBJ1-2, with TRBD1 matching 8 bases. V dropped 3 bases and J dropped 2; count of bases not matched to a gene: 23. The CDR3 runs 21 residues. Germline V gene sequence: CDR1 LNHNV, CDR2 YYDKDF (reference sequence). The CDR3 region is CATSSQGGAGGLQVLNYGYTF. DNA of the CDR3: TGTGCCACCAGCAGCCAAGGCGGGGCAGGGGGCCTTCAAGTCTTAAACTATGGCTACACCTTC.

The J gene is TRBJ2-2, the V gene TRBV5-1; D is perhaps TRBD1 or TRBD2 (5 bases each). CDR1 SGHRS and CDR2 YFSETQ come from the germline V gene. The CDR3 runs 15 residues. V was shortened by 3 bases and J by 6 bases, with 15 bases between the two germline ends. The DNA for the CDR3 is TGCGCCAGCAGCTGGGACCTAATCCGGTCCGGGGAGCTGTTTTTT. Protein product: CASSWDLIRSGELFF.